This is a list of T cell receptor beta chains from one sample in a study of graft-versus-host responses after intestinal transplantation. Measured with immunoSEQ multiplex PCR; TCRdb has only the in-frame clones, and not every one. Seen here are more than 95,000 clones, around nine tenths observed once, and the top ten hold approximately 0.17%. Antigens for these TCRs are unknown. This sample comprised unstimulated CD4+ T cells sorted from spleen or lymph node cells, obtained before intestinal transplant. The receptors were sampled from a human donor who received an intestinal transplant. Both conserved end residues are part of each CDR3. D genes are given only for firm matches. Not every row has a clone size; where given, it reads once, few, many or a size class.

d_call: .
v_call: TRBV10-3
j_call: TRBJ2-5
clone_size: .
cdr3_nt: TGTGCCATCAGTGAGTCGATTGTAGCGCGTGGAGGAGAGACCCAGTACTTC
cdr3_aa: CAISESIVARGGETQYF

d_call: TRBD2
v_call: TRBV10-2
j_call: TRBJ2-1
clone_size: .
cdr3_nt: TGCGCCAGCAGGCGGACTAGGGACTCCTACAATGAGCAGTTCTTC
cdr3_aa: CASRRTRDSYNEQFF

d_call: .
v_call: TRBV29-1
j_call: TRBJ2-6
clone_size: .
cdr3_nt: TGCAGCTACAGGGCCTCTGGGGCCAACGTCCTGACTTTC
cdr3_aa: CSYRASGANVLTF

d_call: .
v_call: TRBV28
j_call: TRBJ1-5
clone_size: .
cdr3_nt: TGTGCCAGCAGTTTAGGGCCAGGGTACAATCAGCCCCAGCATTTT
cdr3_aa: CASSLGPGYNQPQHF

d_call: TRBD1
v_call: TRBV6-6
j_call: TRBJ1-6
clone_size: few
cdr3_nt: TGTGCCTGCTGGGGACAGGGAAATTCACCCCTCCACTTT
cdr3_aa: CACWGQGNSPLHF

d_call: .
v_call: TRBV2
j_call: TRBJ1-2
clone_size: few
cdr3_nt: TGTGCCAGCAGTCGGGACTATGGCTACACCTTC
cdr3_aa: CASSRDYGYTF

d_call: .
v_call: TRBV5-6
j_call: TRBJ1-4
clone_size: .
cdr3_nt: TGTGCCAGCAGCTGGGCCGGGACATCGGGTGAAAAACTGTTTTTT
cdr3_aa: CASSWAGTSGEKLFF

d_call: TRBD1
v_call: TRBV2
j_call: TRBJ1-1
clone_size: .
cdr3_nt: TGTGCCAGCAGCCCCGGGACAGGGAGGGGGAACACTGAAGCTTTCTTT
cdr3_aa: CASSPGTGRGNTEAFF

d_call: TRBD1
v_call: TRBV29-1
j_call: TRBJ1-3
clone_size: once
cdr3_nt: TGCAGCGTTGCGGGGACAGGTCGAAACACCATATATTTT
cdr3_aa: CSVAGTGRNTIYF

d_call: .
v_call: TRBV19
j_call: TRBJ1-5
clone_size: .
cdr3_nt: TGTGCCACCCAGAATAATTGGGTCCCTACAGGGCGGGCGAATCAGCCCCAGCATTTT
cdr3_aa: CATQNNWVPTGRANQPQHF

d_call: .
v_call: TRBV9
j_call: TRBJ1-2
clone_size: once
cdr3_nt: TGTGCCAGCAGCGTTACAGGCAACTATGGCTACACCTTC
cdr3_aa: CASSVTGNYGYTF

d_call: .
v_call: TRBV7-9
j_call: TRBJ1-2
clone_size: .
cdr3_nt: TGTGCCAGCGGACAGTGGGAGTATGGCTACACCTTC
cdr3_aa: CASGQWEYGYTF

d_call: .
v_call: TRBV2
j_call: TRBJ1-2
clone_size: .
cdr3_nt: TGTGCCAGCAGTGCTGGCAGTAACTATGGCTACACCTTC
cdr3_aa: CASSAGSNYGYTF

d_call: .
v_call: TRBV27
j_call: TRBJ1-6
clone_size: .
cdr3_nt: TGTGCCAGCAGCTCTTGGCCATTCTCCTATAATTCACCCCTCCACTTT
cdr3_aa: CASSSWPFSYNSPLHF

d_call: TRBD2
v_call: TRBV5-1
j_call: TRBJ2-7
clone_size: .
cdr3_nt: TGCGCCAGCAGCCTTGTAGCGGGGGCCTACGAGCAGTACTTC
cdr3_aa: CASSLVAGAYEQYF

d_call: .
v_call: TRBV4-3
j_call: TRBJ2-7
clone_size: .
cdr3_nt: TGCGCCAGCAGCCAGATGACAGGTAATTCCTACGAGCAGTACTTC
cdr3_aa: CASSQMTGNSYEQYF

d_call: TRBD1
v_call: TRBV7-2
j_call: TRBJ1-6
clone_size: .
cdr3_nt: TGTGCCAGCAGCTTAGCGCCCAGGGGGAATTCACCCCTCCACTTT
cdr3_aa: CASSLAPRGNSPLHF